These 5 T cell receptor beta chains originate from one sample sequenced in a study of blood T cell repertoires in COVID-19. Here immunoSEQ multiplex PCR was the method, and the copy in TCRdb shows in-frame clones only, minus some. The profile covers some 130,000 clones, with around 88% appearing a single time and around a tenth taken by the ten largest. Sequencing used peripheral blood. These TCRs come from a man aged 45-65 years with acute or convalescent COVID-19.

The J gene is TRBJ1-3, the V gene TRBV11-2; D not resolved. CDR1 and CDR2 from the germline V gene are SGHAT and FQNNGV. The CDR3 sequence is 14 residues long. The V end was cut by 2 bases, the J end by 4 bases, with 9 bases between. CDR3 in amino acids: CASSLSPVGNTIYF. For the CDR3, the DNA is TGTGCCAGCAGCTTAAGTCCAGTGGGAAACACCATATATTTT.

The chain combines TRBV5-1 with TRBJ1-3, with TRBD1 matching 8 bases. The V gene's germline CDR1 is SGHRS and CDR2 YFSETQ. V shed 4 bases, J shed 0 bases, and the junction held 6 bases outside the gene matches. This CDR3 is 16 amino acids long. CDR3 residues: CASSPRTGNSGNTIYF. CDR3 bases: TGCGCCAGCAGCCCTAGGACAGGGAACTCTGGAAACACCATATATTTT. The full variable domain, its missing parts supplied by reference TRBV5-1 and TRBJ1-3, is KAGVTQTPRYLIKTRGQQVTLSCSPISGHRSVSWYQQTPGQGLQFLFEYFSETQRNKGNFPGRFSGRQFSNSRSEMNVSTLELGDSALYLCASSPRTGNSGNTIYFGEGSWLTVV.

This rearrangement joins TRBV5-5 to TRBJ1-1; tentatively, D is TRBD1 (6 bases). Trimming removed 2 bases from V and 8 bases from J, with 10 bases in between. The CDR3 is 12 amino acids. Germline V gene sequence: CDR1 SGHKS, CDR2 YYEKEE (reference sequence). The CDR3 nucleotides are TGTGCCAGCAGCTTTTGGGGACAAGAAGCTTTCTTT. Residues: CASSFWGQEAFF.

The CDR3 bases are TGTGCCAGTAGAGACAGGGGAACCTCTGGAAACACCATATATTTT. This encodes CASRDRGTSGNTIYF. V usage is TRBV19 and J usage is TRBJ1-3; 8 positions match TRBD1. The CDR3 loop spans 15 amino acids. V lost 6 bases and J lost 0; bases outside the gene matches: 4. CDR1 and CDR2 (germline): LNHDA, SQIVND (reference sequence).

The chain links TRBV6-1 to TRBJ1-4, with D possibly being TRBD1 (5 bases). CDR1 is MNHNS, CDR2 SASEGT, per germline. The V gene lost 2 bases and the J gene lost 5 bases, with 12 bases spanning the gap. This CDR3 spans 15 amino acids. The CDR3 loop is CASSEQGWGNEKLFF. The CDR3 DNA follows: TGTGCCAGCAGTGAACAGGGTTGGGGAAATGAAAAACTGTTTTTT.